These 18 T cell receptor beta chains share one sample of origin, sequenced in a study of cytomegalovirus exposure and HLA in healthy donors. PCR amplification relied on 60 Vbeta primers (plus 13 Jbeta primers). Data came from immunoSEQ multiplex PCR; TCRdb stores just in-frame clones and leaves some out. Here the sample spans about 140,000 clones, 80% being singletons. The sample comprised PBMCs. These receptors all stem from a male donor in good health and CMV-seronegative.

The J gene is TRBJ2-7, the V gene TRBV7-2; D is possibly TRBD1 (6 bases). The germline V and J ends were trimmed by 3 bases and 5 bases, with 14 bases remaining between them. Germline-derived CDR1 and CDR2 are SGHTA and FQGNSA. CDR3 length: 14 residues. The CDR3 here is CASSLMGASNEQYF. DNA of the CDR3: TGTGCCAGCAGCTTGATGGGGGCCTCGAACGAGCAGTACTTC.

Regarding this clone: Other DNA sequences in the same sample also yield this CDR3. V gene TRBV5-4 combines with J gene TRBJ1-2; 8 bases align to TRBD1. V trimming: 4 bases; J trimming: 2 bases; junction bases outside the gene matches: 13. The CDR3 loop spans 17 amino acids. The germline V gene has CDR1 SGHNT and CDR2 YYREEE (reference sequence). The CDR3 sequence: CASSPDLTGAGNYGYTF. The CDR3 DNA sequence: TGTGCCAGCAGCCCCGACCTGACAGGGGCAGGCAACTATGGCTACACCTTC.

The chain couples TRBV4-3 to TRBJ2-7; D perhaps matches TRBD2 (6 bases). The V end lost 1 base, the J end lost 6 bases, and 22 bases lay between the germline ends. This CDR3 contains 17 residues. The germline V gene has CDR1 LGHNA and CDR2 YSLEER. The CDR3 region is CASSQGPTGGVGGEQYF. CDR3 in DNA: TGCGCCAGCAGCCAAGGCCCTACTGGAGGGGTGGGGGGCGAGCAGTACTTC.

As concerns this clone: One junction end does not reproduce the germline sequence, and a read error may be involved. The CDR3 loop reads CASSLGEGLTGEPFF. The CDR3 DNA is TGCGCCAGCAGCTTGGGTGAAGGTCTAACCGGGGAGCCGTTTTTT. The chain recombines TRBV5-1 with TRBJ2-2, with a weak D call TRBD2 (5 bases). CDR3 length equals 15 residues. Per germline, CDR1 SGHRS and CDR2 YFSETQ.

The CDR3 is CASSLGLADTQETQYF. The CDR3 bases are TGCGCCAGCAGCTTGGGGCTAGCAGATACCCAAGAGACCCAGTACTTC. The chain combines TRBV5-1 with TRBJ2-5; the D gene is possibly TRBD2 (5 bases). V was clipped by 0 bases and J by 1 base, with 13 bases between them. This CDR3 has 16 residues. In germline, CDR1 is SGHRS, CDR2 YFSETQ.

V is TRBV28 and J is TRBJ2-7; TRBD1 matches 7 bases. The CDR3 is 13 residues long. J lost 4 bases, V lost 5 bases, and 5 bases had no gene match. In germline, CDR1 is MDHEN, CDR2 SYDVKM. Here the CDR3 reads CASSSGQVYEQYF. The CDR3 coding sequence is TGTGCCAGCAGTAGCGGACAGGTGTACGAGCAGTACTTC.

The genes are TRBV28 and TRBJ2-7; D not resolved. The V gene's germline CDR1 is MDHEN and CDR2 SYDVKM. Deletions cut 6 bases from V and 3 bases from J, with 9 bases between. This CDR3 has 12 residues. The chain's CDR3 is CASSLSYYEQYF. The CDR3 DNA reads as TGTGCCAGCAGCCTCTCTTACTACGAGCAGTACTTC.

Only a few counts were recorded for this clone. V usage is TRBV5-5 and J usage is TRBJ2-5, with D possibly being TRBD2 (5 bases). The germline V gene encodes CDR1 SGHKS and CDR2 YYEKEE (reference sequence). With 4 bases removed from V and 4 bases from J, the gap between germline ends came to 20 bases. The length of the CDR3 is 16 residues. The CDR3 bases are TGTGCCAGCAGCCATGGCGGAGGCAAGCCCCCAGAGACCCAGTACTTC. Translation gives CASSHGGGKPPETQYF.

This clone was seen a single time. This chain connects TRBV28 to TRBJ2-3; unclear D gene. CDR3 length equals 15 residues. V was pared by 4 bases and J by 0 bases, with 11 bases between. In germline, CDR1 is MDHEN, CDR2 SYDVKM. CDR3 protein: CASSSSPTSTDTQYF. The CDR3 coding sequence is TGTGCCAGCAGTTCAAGCCCTACTAGCACAGATACGCAGTATTTT.

The rearrangement links TRBV2 to TRBJ1-2; 8 nucleotides line up with TRBD1. Germline V gene sequence: CDR1 SNHLY, CDR2 FYNNEI. The CDR3 loop spans 16 amino acids. With 4 bases clipped from V and 2 bases from J, the junction kept 9 bases outside the gene matches. Here the CDR3 DNA reads TGTGCCAGCAGTGTATTCCAGGGGGCCGAGAACTATGGCTACACCTTC. This encodes CASSVFQGAENYGYTF.

V usage is TRBV7-9 and J usage is TRBJ1-1; no firm D call. Germline CDR1 SEHNR, CDR2 FQNEAQ (reference sequence). This CDR3 has 12 amino acids. Trimming pared 1 base from V and 11 bases from J, leaving 11 bases between. CDR3 sequence (DNA): TGTGCCAGCAGCTTAGAGTTAAGGAGGGCTTTCTTT. It is translated as CASSLELRRAFF.

The chain uses TRBV29-1 and TRBJ1-2, with 10 bases that match TRBD1. Unmatched junction bases numbered 12, after V lost 4 bases and J lost 7 bases. From germline, CDR1 is SQVTM and CDR2 ANQGSEA. This CDR3 has 15 amino acids. The CDR3 region has the DNA TGCAGCGTTGTGGGACAGGGGCCGTTGGTCCCTGGCTACACCTTC. It encodes CSVVGQGPLVPGYTF.

This chain uses TRBV29-1 with TRBJ1-1, with D perhaps TRBD1 (5 bases). Per the germline V gene, CDR1 is SQVTM and CDR2 is ANQGSEA. V shed 4 bases and J shed 4 bases, with 13 bases lying between them. The CDR3 spans 13 residues. The CDR3 loop reads CSVVQGGLTEAFF. CDR3 bases: TGCAGCGTTGTGCAGGGAGGGCTCACTGAAGCTTTCTTT.

For this clone: Germline is not matched at one junction end, which may reflect a read error. The chain carries TRBV5-1 and TRBJ1-1; no firm D call. The CDR3 has 16 amino acids. Per the germline V gene, CDR1 is SGHRS and CDR2 is YFSETQ. This CDR3 reads CASTLGSGVGITEAFF. DNA of the CDR3: TGCGCCAGCACCTTGGGTTCCGGGGTAGGGATCACTGAAGCTTTCTTT.

The chain joins TRBV7-3 to TRBJ2-5, with D perhaps TRBD1 (6 bases). The CDR3 runs 16 residues. Looked up from germline, CDR1 is SGHTA and CDR2 is FQGTGA. Trimming left V 2 bases short and J 5 bases short, with 18 bases between. Here the CDR3 DNA reads TGTGCCAGCAGCTTAGGGGCCCGACAGGCGCTGGAGACCCAGTACTTC. This translates into CASSLGARQALETQYF.

The chain links TRBV4-3 to TRBJ2-4, with D tentatively TRBD2 (5 bases). V was shortened by 4 bases and J by 1 base, with 17 bases between the two germline ends. The CDR3 has 17 residues. Germline-derived CDR1 and CDR2 are LGHNA and YSLEER. The CDR3, as DNA: TGCGCCAGCAGCCGTAGTGTAGGGAGAGTCGCCAAAAACATTCAGTACTTC. It yields the protein CASSRSVGRVAKNIQYF.

This chain connects TRBV9 to TRBJ2-7, with 9 bases fitting TRBD1. V lost 5 bases, J lost 1 base, and 4 bases stayed unmatched. The CDR3 loop spans 14 amino acids. The germline V gene encodes CDR1 SGDLS and CDR2 YYNGEE. This CDR3 is CASSRTGASYEQYF. In DNA form, the CDR3 reads TGTGCCAGCAGTAGGACAGGGGCGTCCTACGAGCAGTACTTC. The full variable domain, rest sourced from reference TRBV9 and TRBJ2-7, is DSGVTQTPKHLITATGQRVTLRCSPRSGDLSVYWYQQSLDQGLQFLIQYYNGEERAKGNILERFSAQQFPDLHSELNLSSLELGDSALYFCASSRTGASYEQYFGPGTRLTVT.

V is TRBV20-1 and J is TRBJ1-2; 7 nucleotides agree with TRBD1. V was pared by 3 bases and J by 5 bases, with 0 bases of the junction left unmatched. From germline, CDR1 is DFQATT and CDR2 SNEGSKA (reference sequence). The CDR3 has 11 residues. For the CDR3, the DNA is TGCAGTGCTAGGGGACAGTATGGCTACACCTTC. This translates into CSARGQYGYTF.